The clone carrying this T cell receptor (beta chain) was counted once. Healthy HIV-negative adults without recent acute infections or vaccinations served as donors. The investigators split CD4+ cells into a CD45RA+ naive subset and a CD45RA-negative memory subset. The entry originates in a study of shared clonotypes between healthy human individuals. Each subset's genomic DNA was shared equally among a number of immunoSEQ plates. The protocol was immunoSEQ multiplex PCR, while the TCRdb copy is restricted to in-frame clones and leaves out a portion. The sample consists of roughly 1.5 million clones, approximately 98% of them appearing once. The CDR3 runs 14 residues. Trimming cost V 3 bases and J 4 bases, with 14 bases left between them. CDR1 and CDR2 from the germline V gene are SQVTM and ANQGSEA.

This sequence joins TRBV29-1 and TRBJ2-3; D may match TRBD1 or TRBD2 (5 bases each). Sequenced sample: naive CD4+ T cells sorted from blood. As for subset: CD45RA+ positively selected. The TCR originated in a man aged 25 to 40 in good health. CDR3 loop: CSVDRGPEADTQYF. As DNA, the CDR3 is TGCAGCGTTGATCGGGGCCCCGAGGCAGATACGCAGTATTTT.